This TCR beta chain was retrieved from a study of blood T cell repertoires in COVID-19. Produced via immunoSEQ multiplex PCR; TCRdb's table is partial and in-frame only. Found here are approximately 270,000 clones, 75% to 90% of them singletons; the top ten hold 9.5% to 11%. The CDR3 totals 14 residues. The germline CDR1 and CDR2 sequences are SNHLY and FYNNEI. Trimming took 2 bases from V and 4 from J; bases not matched to a gene: 2. The sample taken for sequencing was peripheral blood. This sequence originates from a woman between 65 and 79 years old with acute or convalescent COVID-19. The chain carries TRBV2 and TRBJ1-2, with 9 bases identical to TRBD1. Here the CDR3 reads CASSETGGFYGYTF. CDR3 nucleotide sequence: TGTGCCAGCAGTGAAACAGGGGGCTTCTATGGCTACACCTTC.